The present TCR beta chain was sequenced within a study of T cell clonotyping in hematopoietic cell transplantation (dated by TCRdb to about 2021). For the wider study: A total of 110 to 150 blood samples were collected in the study from 35 to 45 consecutive transplant recipients and their related donors. Recruitment of patients ran from 2015 to early 2017, and follow-up continued until late 2020 or until death.

V lost 5 bases and J lost 4 bases; the stretch between them is 17 bases long. From the germline V gene (reference sequence), CDR1 is MNHNY and CDR2 is SVGAGI. Inclusive of the bounding cysteine and phenylalanine, the CDR3 is 15 residues long. Of the read, only the CDR3 DNA is kept; its 45 bases are in frame from base 1. Study-wide conclusions, independent of this receptor: Just a small fraction of recipient repertoires overlapped with donor repertoires, and more than 95% appeared de novo at the given depth. Inverse Simpson Index values from donors and from recipients before transplant predicted broader TCR repertoire diversity after transplant. A decrease in recipient TCR diversity was observed after transplant, and a progressive increase in pathologically expanded clonotypes was seen from day 30 to day 180. The sample size was limited and the cells went unsorted, which meant the CD4 and CD8 repertoire contributions could not be told apart.

The immunoSEQ assay, a bias-controlled multiplex PCR using V- and J-specific primers, was used to amplify TCR beta CDR3 regions from genomic DNA. In a second PCR step, the CDR3 amplicons were tagged with a proprietary barcode plus Illumina adapter sequences. CDR3 libraries were sequenced on an Illumina MiSeq instrument. On the study's bioinformatics: Export and quality control were performed with immunoSEQ Analyzer 3.0, and downstream analyses were performed with R Bioconductor and Immunarch. Repertoire metrics were calculated using only productive rearrangements within the normalized downsampled data set. Clonotypes larger than 5 templates in the normalized cohort were defined as pathologically expanded. The Inverse Simpson Index was used to measure repertoire diversity. CMV-specificity analyses were carried out on the non-normalized data set to capture all clonotypes. This immuneACCESS table, as held by TCRdb, lists in-frame sequences with V and J called but not all clones. Of the missing ones, under half trace to an unresolved V gene in checked studies; the others have no known cause. For V, J and clone size, that table is used; D and trimming come from the DNA. In all, the sample holds 4,200 or so clones, and nearly 70% of those were seen once. The ten largest clones capture over 6.5% of the sample.

To note about this clone: The antigen it binds to is not known. No much larger clone is present one base from it, and per-base qualities are unavailable.

The time point label on this specimen signifies: 100 days after allo-HCT. Recipient blood was collected about 28 days before transplant and at days 30, 100 and 180 after transplant. Nuclei Lysis Solution was used to extract genomic DNA from fresh or cryopreserved unfractionated peripheral blood mononuclear cells. The rearranged segments are TRBV6-6 and TRBJ1-2; TRBD1 is a weak D gene call, 5 bases matching. The clonotype comes from a male patient between 55 and 70 years old who had an allogeneic stem cell transplant, so the T cells may come from the graft donor. Some clones in this sample may be carry-over from other donors' samples. Material: PBMCs, obtained 100 days after allogeneic stem cell transplant. The CDR3 region reads CASSLRVLGVYGYTF. The DNA sequence reads TGTGCCAGCAGTCTCAGGGTTCTAGGTGTCTATGGCTACACCTTC.